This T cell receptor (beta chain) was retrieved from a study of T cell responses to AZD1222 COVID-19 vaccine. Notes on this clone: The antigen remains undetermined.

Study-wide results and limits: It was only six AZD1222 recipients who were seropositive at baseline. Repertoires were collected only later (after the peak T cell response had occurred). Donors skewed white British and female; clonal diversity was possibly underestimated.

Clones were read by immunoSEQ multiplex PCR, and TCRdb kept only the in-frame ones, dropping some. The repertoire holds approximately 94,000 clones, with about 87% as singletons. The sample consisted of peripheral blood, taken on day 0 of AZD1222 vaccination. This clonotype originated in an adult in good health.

CDR3 sequence (DNA): TGCGCCAGCAGCCACCCGGGACTAGCGGGAGTCCTTACGCAGGCCTACGAGCAGTACTTC. Its protein is CASSHPGLAGVLTQAYEQYF. This rearrangement joins TRBV4-1 to TRBJ2-7, with 14 bases that match TRBD2. This CDR3 spans 20 amino acids. Per germline, CDR1 MGHRA and CDR2 YSYEKL. V shed 3 bases, J shed 2 bases, and the junction held 15 bases outside the gene matches.